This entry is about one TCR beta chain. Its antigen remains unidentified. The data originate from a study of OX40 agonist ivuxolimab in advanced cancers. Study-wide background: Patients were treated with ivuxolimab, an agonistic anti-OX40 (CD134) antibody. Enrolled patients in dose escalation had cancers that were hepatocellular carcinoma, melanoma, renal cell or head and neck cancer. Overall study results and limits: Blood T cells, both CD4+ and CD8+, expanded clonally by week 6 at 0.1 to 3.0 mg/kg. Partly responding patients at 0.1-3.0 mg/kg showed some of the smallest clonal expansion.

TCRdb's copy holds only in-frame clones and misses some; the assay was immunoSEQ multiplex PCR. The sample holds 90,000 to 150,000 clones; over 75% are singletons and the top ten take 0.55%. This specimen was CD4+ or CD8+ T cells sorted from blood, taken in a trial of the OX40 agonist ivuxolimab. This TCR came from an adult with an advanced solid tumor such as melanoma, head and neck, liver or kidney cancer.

CDR3 region: CAISESSVRTASYEQYF. Written as DNA, the CDR3 is TGTGCCATCAGTGAGTCTAGCGTGAGGACAGCCTCCTACGAGCAGTACTTC. This rearrangement joins TRBV10-3 to TRBJ2-7; a possible D gene is TRBD1 (6 bases). CDR3 length equals 17 residues. Deletions cut 0 bases from V and 0 bases from J, with 15 bases between. The germline gives CDR1 ENHRY, CDR2 SYGVKD.